Each of the 12 T cell receptor beta chains below was sequenced from the same sample in a study of ipilimumab plus nivolumab after autologous stem cell transplantation. Repertoires were generated with immunoSEQ multiplex PCR, while TCRdb's copy carries only in-frame clones and drops some. The table records approximately 10,000 clones, 60% to 80% of them present only once. The source material was PBMCs, sampled in a trial of ipilimumab plus nivolumab as post-transplant consolidation. Receptor source: a male donor with diffuse large B-cell lymphoma.

This clone was seen a handful of times. The rearrangement joins TRBV9 to TRBJ2-3; D might be TRBD1 (6 bases). V was shortened by 3 bases and J by 3 bases, with 8 bases between the two germline ends. The CDR3 has 13 residues. Germline assignment: CDR1 SGDLS and CDR2 YYNGEE. The CDR3 coding sequence is TGTGCCAGCAGCGACAGGGAAACAGATACGCAGTATTTT. Translation gives CASSDRETDTQYF.

The rearrangement links TRBV27 to TRBJ2-5; TRBD1 is a possible D gene (6 bases). The CDR3 is 13 residues long. CDR1 and CDR2 (germline): MNHEY, SMNVEV (reference sequence). Trimming pared 6 bases from V and 4 bases from J, leaving 12 bases between. The CDR3 coding sequence is TGTGCCAGCAGCCTGGACAGCGGAGAGACCCAGTACTTC. Protein product: CASSLDSGETQYF.

The genes are TRBV30 and TRBJ2-1; TRBD2 might be the D (6 bases). V lost 6 bases, J lost 1 base, and 10 bases lay in between. The germline CDR1 and CDR2 sequences are GTSNPN and SVGIG (reference sequence). This CDR3 spans 13 amino acids. CDR3 residues: CACKAGSYNEQFF. CDR3 sequence (DNA): TGTGCCTGTAAAGCGGGTTCCTACAATGAGCAGTTCTTC.

The chain links TRBV7-2 to TRBJ2-7; D remains unclear. V was pared by 1 base and J by 0 bases, with 7 bases between. CDR3 length equals 14 residues. Germline assignment: CDR1 SGHTA and CDR2 FQGNSA. The CDR3 is CASSLEPSSYEQYF. CDR3 bases: TGTGCCAGCAGCTTAGAACCTAGCTCCTACGAGCAGTACTTC.

This rearrangement joins TRBV5-6 to TRBJ2-2; 9 nucleotides align to TRBD1. The CDR3 consists of 16 residues. The V and J ends lost 4 bases and 2 bases, in that order; junction bases with no gene match: 6. CDR1 is SGHDT, CDR2 YYEEEE, per germline. This chain's CDR3 is CASSTHRGLNTGELFF. The CDR3 region has the DNA TGTGCCAGCAGCACCCACAGGGGGCTCAACACCGGGGAGCTGTTTTTT. The whole variable domain, filled in from reference TRBV5-6 and TRBJ2-2, reads DAGVTQSPTHLIKTRGQQVTLRCSPKSGHDTVSWYQQALGQGPQFIFQYYEEEERQRGNFPDRFSGHQFPNYSSELNVNALLLGDSALYLCASSTHRGLNTGELFFGEGSRLTVL.

This clone was found once. The rearrangement links TRBV4-3 to TRBJ2-3; D is unresolved. The CDR3 totals 15 residues. Trimming pared 1 base from V and 3 bases from J, leaving 11 bases between. Germline CDR1 reads LGHNA; CDR2 reads YSLEER. CDR3 in DNA: TGCGCCAGCAGCCAAGTTCGAGGCAGAACAGATACGCAGTATTTT. It codes for CASSQVRGRTDTQYF.

This clone has just a few counts. The chain is built from TRBV9 and TRBJ1-3, with D possibly TRBD1 on 5 matching bases. CDR3 size: 16 residues. From germline, CDR1 is SGDLS and CDR2 YYNGEE. V was cut by 4 bases and J by 0 bases, with 14 bases left in between. Here the CDR3 reads CASSQEGLSSGNTIYF. The CDR3 DNA reads TGTGCCAGCAGCCAAGAGGGACTGAGCTCTGGAAACACCATATATTTT.

The chain has TRBV2 and TRBJ1-1, with D possibly TRBD1 on 5 matching bases. The V and J ends lost 6 bases and 8 bases respectively, with 10 bases between them. Germline CDR1 and CDR2: SNHLY and FYNNEI. CDR3 length: 11 residues. CDR3 sequence reads: CASRGTVEAFF. The CDR3 DNA is TGTGCCAGCAGGGGGACCGTCGAAGCTTTCTTT. Full variable domain (remainder filled in from reference TRBV2 and TRBJ1-1): EPEVTQTPSHQVTQMGQEVILRCVPISNHLYFYWYRQILGQKVEFLVSFYNNEISEKSEIFDDQFSVERPDGSNFTLKIRSTKLEDSAMYFCASRGTVEAFFGQGTRLTVV.

This clone was seen only a few times. The chain recombines TRBV30 with TRBJ1-5, with D maybe TRBD1 (6 bases). The CDR3 length is 14 residues. Germline V gene sequence: CDR1 GTSNPN, CDR2 SVGIG (reference sequence). V shed 0 bases and J shed 7 bases, with 13 bases lying between them. CDR3 loop: CAWSVQQGSQPQHF. The CDR3 bases are TGTGCCTGGAGTGTACAACAGGGAAGCCAGCCCCAGCATTTT.

The chain carries TRBV7-9 and TRBJ2-7, with D uncertain. Germline CDR1 reads SEHNR; CDR2 reads FQNEAQ (reference sequence). The CDR3 loop spans 13 amino acids. The V end lost 1 base, the J end lost 3 bases, and 7 bases lay between the germline ends. CDR3 sequence reads: CASSLGPNYEQYF. In DNA form, the CDR3 reads TGTGCCAGCAGCTTAGGACCGAACTACGAGCAGTACTTC.

J is TRBJ2-1 and V is TRBV7-9, with 9 bases aligning to TRBD2. Germline values: CDR1 SEHNR, CDR2 FQNEAQ (reference sequence). V was clipped by 3 bases and J by 0 bases; unmatched bases: 6. The CDR3 sequence is 17 residues long. The CDR3 sequence is CASSFGLAGSSYNEQFF. The CDR3 region has the DNA TGTGCCAGCAGCTTCGGGCTAGCGGGAAGCTCCTACAATGAGCAGTTCTTC.

The chain has TRBV6-5 and TRBJ2-1; the D gene is possibly TRBD2 (7 bases). CDR3 length: 14 residues. V gave up 5 bases and J gave up 5 bases, with 13 bases separating them. Germline CDR1 is MNHEY and CDR2 is SVGAGI. CDR3 coding DNA: TGTGCCAGCAGTGGCCGGGGGGCACACAATGAGCAGTTCTTC. Its translation: CASSGRGAHNEQFF.